Listed below are T cell receptor beta chains from one sample, sequenced in a study of blood T cell repertoires in COVID-19. Assay: immunoSEQ multiplex PCR; the TCRdb copy retains only in-frame clones and omits some. The sample holds 25,000 to 40,000 clones, 85% seen once. Sequencing was performed on peripheral blood. Source of these receptors: a woman aged 55-70 years with active COVID-19. Both conserved end residues are part of each CDR3.

j_gene,v_gene,CDR3aa
TRBJ2-1,TRBV4-1,CASSQGTTAYNEQFF
TRBJ2-7,TRBV19,CASSIGAGRQYF
TRBJ2-7,TRBV6-1,CASSEEGTGWYEQYF
TRBJ1-4,TRBV5-4,CASSLRGTGDEKLFF
TRBJ2-7,TRBV3-1/TRBV3-2,CASSQQSGYEQYF
TRBJ2-3,TRBV20-1,CSASGTDTQYF
TRBJ2-1,TRBV2,CASSGGTSFVNEQFF
TRBJ2-1,TRBV7-3,CASRITSGRSSEQFF
TRBJ2-4,TRBV28,CASRGGQLRAGGMDIQYF
TRBJ1-4,TRBV7-8,CASSFRGQGEKLFF
TRBJ1-6,TRBV3-1/TRBV3-2,CASSPQGGQSNSPLHF
TRBJ2-3,TRBV11-2,CASSLDLWDIEYF